A single sample is the source of the 26 T cell receptor beta chains below, sequenced in a study of T cell responses to AZD1222 COVID-19 vaccine. Assay used: immunoSEQ multiplex PCR; TCRdb lists only in-frame clones, some missing. Of approximately 190,000 clones in the sample, around 87% were seen once. This specimen was peripheral blood, taken on day 0 of MenACWY control vaccination. The receptor set was obtained from an adult in good health.

This rearrangement joins TRBV27 to TRBJ2-3; a possible D gene is TRBD2 (7 bases). The CDR3 is 14 amino acids. Trimming stripped 6 bases from V and 3 bases from J, with 13 bases between. Germline-derived CDR1 and CDR2 are MNHEY and SMNVEV (reference sequence). Here the CDR3 reads CASRQGGVTDTQYF. CDR3 coding DNA: TGTGCCAGCAGACAAGGGGGGGTGACAGATACGCAGTATTTT.

This clone was detected once. The chain couples TRBV6-5 to TRBJ2-5; no clear D gene. This CDR3 comprises 14 residues. Germline CDR1 and CDR2: MNHEY and SVGAGI. V lost 4 bases and J lost 5, with 14 bases in between. CDR3 in DNA: TGTGCCAGCAGTTTAAACTCCCTGGGGGAGACCCAGTACTTC. Amino acids: CASSLNSLGETQYF.

The J gene is TRBJ1-2, the V gene TRBV4-1; D is possibly TRBD1 (6 bases). Trimming pared 0 bases from V and 12 bases from J, leaving 14 bases between. This CDR3 comprises 13 residues. Germline V gives CDR1 MGHRA, CDR2 YSYEKL. The DNA of the CDR3 is TGCGCCAGCAGCCAAGACGCGGTAGGGGGTGACACCTTC. Amino acids: CASSQDAVGGDTF.

J is TRBJ2-3 and V is TRBV5-8, with D perhaps assigned TRBD1 or TRBD2 (5 bases each). This CDR3 has 18 amino acids. The ends were cut back, 4 bases at V and 6 bases at J, with 27 bases in the middle. The V gene's germline CDR1 is SGHTS and CDR2 YDEGEE. The CDR3: CASSLGTWQLSVRDTQYF. In DNA form, the CDR3 reads TGTGCCAGCAGCCTGGGGACGTGGCAGCTTTCGGTACGGGATACGCAGTATTTT.

The V gene is TRBV3-1 (or the pseudogene TRBV3-2), the J gene TRBJ1-3; a possible D gene is TRBD1 (6 bases). CDR1 is LGHDT, CDR2 YNNKEL, per germline (reference sequence). V was clipped by 0 bases and J by 2 bases, with 11 bases between them. There are 16 residues in the CDR3. This CDR3 reads CASSQDPGAPGNTIYF. CDR3 DNA: TGTGCCAGCAGCCAAGATCCAGGGGCCCCTGGAAACACCATATATTTT.

This chain links TRBV4-3 with TRBJ1-1, with 8 nucleotides matching TRBD1. The CDR3 loop spans 13 amino acids. V lost 3 bases to trimming and J lost 5 bases; unmatched junction nucleotides: 2. Germline loops: CDR1 LGHNA, CDR2 YSLEER. In DNA, the CDR3 is TGCGCCAGCAGCCAGAGACAGGGGACTGAAGCTTTCTTT. This gives the protein CASSQRQGTEAFF.

The chain couples TRBV28 to TRBJ1-5; D might be TRBD1 (6 bases). Germline CDR1 and CDR2: MDHEN and SYDVKM. This CDR3 comprises 14 residues. Trimming removed 5 bases at V and 3 bases at J, with 11 bases between. The CDR3 sequence: CASSTGFYNQPQHF. CDR3 sequence (DNA): TGTGCCAGCAGTACAGGGTTTTACAATCAGCCCCAGCATTTT.

V usage is TRBV19 and J usage is TRBJ2-7; TRBD2 agrees at 7 bases. The CDR3 length is 14 residues. With V trimmed by 6 bases and J by 2 bases, 7 bases remained unmatched. Per germline, CDR1 LNHDA and CDR2 SQIVND (reference sequence). The CDR3 sequence: CASRGGSTTYEQYF. The CDR3 region has the DNA TGTGCCAGTAGAGGCGGGAGCACAACCTACGAGCAGTACTTC.

The V gene is TRBV7-3, the J gene TRBJ2-3; the D gene is possibly TRBD2 (6 bases). CDR1 SGHTA and CDR2 FQGTGA come from the germline V gene. V shed 4 bases and J shed 3 bases, with 14 bases lying between them. The CDR3 consists of 15 residues. CDR3 loop: CASSSSRGGTDTQYF. CDR3 nucleotide sequence: TGTGCCAGCAGCTCCTCGCGGGGCGGGACAGATACGCAGTATTTT. The full variable domain, in which reference TRBV7-3 and TRBJ2-3 provide the parts outside the CDR3, is GAGVSQTPSNKVTEKGKYVELRCDPISGHTALYWYRQSLGQGPEFLIYFQGTGAADDSGLPNDRFFAVRPEGSVSTLKIQRTERGDSAVYLCASSSSRGGTDTQYFGPGTRLTVL.

The V call is TRBV6-5, the J call TRBJ2-3; the match to TRBD2 covers 9 bases. The CDR3 runs to 15 residues. Germline assignment: CDR1 MNHEY and CDR2 SVGAGI. CDR3 protein: CASLRGGSSTDTQYF. The CDR3 DNA sequence: TGTGCTTCGCTGCGGGGGGGTTCTAGCACAGATACGCAGTATTTT.

The V gene is TRBV6-4, the J gene TRBJ1-5; tentative D call: TRBD1 (5 bases). Germline-derived CDR1 and CDR2 are MRHNA and SNTAGT. The V end was cut by 3 bases, the J end by 6 bases, with 12 bases between. The length of the CDR3 is 14 residues. The CDR3: CASSEGQGFQPQHF. The CDR3 region has the DNA TGTGCCAGCAGTGAAGGCCAGGGATTTCAGCCCCAGCATTTT.

V gene TRBV5-4 combines with J gene TRBJ2-5; a possible D gene is TRBD2 (6 bases). The ends were cut back, 4 bases at V and 2 bases at J, with 12 bases in the middle. In germline, CDR1 is SGHNT, CDR2 YYREEE (reference sequence). The CDR3 spans 14 residues. CDR3 sequence reads: CASSGGTEQETQYF. In DNA form, the CDR3 reads TGTGCCAGCAGCGGGGGGACGGAACAAGAGACCCAGTACTTC. Combining the CDR3 with reference TRBV5-4 and TRBJ2-5 gives the whole variable domain ETGVTQSPTHLIKTRGQQVTLRCSSQSGHNTVSWYQQALGQGPQFIFQYYREEENGRGNFPPRFSGLQFPNYSSELNVNALELDDSALYLCASSGGTEQETQYFGPGTRLLVL.

This clone was recorded only once. This rearrangement joins TRBV19 to TRBJ1-1; perhaps TRBD1 as D (6 bases). There are 14 residues in the CDR3. V lost 1 base and J 10 bases, leaving 16 bases between the germline ends. CDR1 and CDR2 from the germline V gene are LNHDA and SQIVND (reference sequence). DNA for the CDR3: TGTGCCAGTAGTATAGGGGGGGCGCCGGCTCCAGCTTTCTTT. Protein product: CASSIGGAPAPAFF. The variable domain in full, completed from reference TRBV19 and TRBJ1-1, reads DGGITQSPKYLFRKEGQNVTLSCEQNLNHDAMYWYRQDPGQGLRLIYYSQIVNDFQKGDIAEGYSVSREKKESFPLTVTSAQKNPTAFYLCASSIGGAPAPAFFGQGTRLTVV.

The genes are TRBV11-1 and TRBJ1-1, with D hard to call. This CDR3 is built from 13 residues. V lost 1 base, J lost 1 base, and 4 bases lay in between. Germline-derived CDR1 and CDR2 are SGHAT and FQDESV (reference sequence). The CDR3 is CASSLGPNTEAFF. The CDR3 bases are TGTGCCAGCAGCTTAGGACCGAACACTGAAGCTTTCTTT.

The genes are TRBV11-2 and TRBJ2-1; no reliable D call. Germline CDR1 reads SGHAT; CDR2 reads FQNNGV. The V and J ends lost 3 bases and 1 base respectively, with 13 bases between them. The CDR3 is 16 amino acids. The CDR3 region is CASSFLGAKSYNEQFF. CDR3 nucleotides: TGTGCCAGCAGCTTTCTCGGCGCTAAATCCTACAATGAGCAGTTCTTC.

This chain uses TRBV20-1 with TRBJ2-1; D possibly corresponds to TRBD2 (6 bases). The CDR3 sequence is 13 residues long. CDR1 is DFQATT and CDR2 is SNEGSKA in the germline V gene (reference sequence). The V end was cut by 3 bases, the J end by 8 bases, with 14 bases between. CDR3 loop: CSASLGPGDEQFF. The DNA for the CDR3 is TGCAGTGCTAGTCTTGGTCCGGGGGATGAGCAGTTCTTC.

The gene calls are TRBV28 and TRBJ1-2; D is unresolved. V was clipped by 3 bases and J by 4 bases, with 6 bases between them. CDR1 and CDR2 from the germline V gene are MDHEN and SYDVKM. This CDR3 spans 12 amino acids. CDR3 residues: CASSLVSYGYTF. The CDR3 nucleotides read TGTGCCAGCAGTTTGGTCAGCTATGGCTACACCTTC.

J is TRBJ1-1 and V is TRBV5-1; maybe TRBD1 (6 bases). V lost 5 bases to trimming and J lost 3 bases, with 14 bases between them. This CDR3 spans 14 amino acids. From germline, CDR1 is SGHRS and CDR2 YFSETQ. CDR3 protein: CASSEQGAYTEAFF. CDR3 coding DNA: TGCGCCAGCAGTGAACAGGGCGCTTACACTGAAGCTTTCTTT.

This rearrangement joins TRBV9 to TRBJ2-2, with D possibly matching TRBD2 (6 bases). Trimming removed 0 bases at V and 3 bases at J, with 6 bases between. The germline V gene has CDR1 SGDLS and CDR2 YYNGEE. The CDR3 is 14 amino acids. DNA for the CDR3: TGTGCCAGCAGCGTAGGGGGGGACACCGGGGAGCTGTTTTTT. Its protein is CASSVGGDTGELFF.

The V gene is TRBV19, the J gene TRBJ1-3; D remains ambiguous. V lost 8 bases and J 4 bases, leaving 6 bases between the germline ends. From germline, CDR1 is LNHDA and CDR2 SQIVND (reference sequence). CDR3 size: 11 residues. The CDR3 here is CASYGGNTIYF. The CDR3 DNA reads TGTGCCAGTTATGGGGGAAACACCATATATTTT.

A single count supports this clone. The chain links TRBV7-8 to TRBJ2-2, with TRBD2 matching over 9 bases. Germline V lookup: CDR1 SGHVS, CDR2 FQNEAQ. The CDR3 length is 17 residues. V lost 1 base, J lost 0 bases, and 3 bases stayed unmatched. The CDR3 sequence is CASSLGLAAANTGELFF. CDR3 DNA: TGTGCCAGCAGCTTAGGACTAGCGGCCGCGAACACCGGGGAGCTGTTTTTT.

The chain links TRBV6-1 to TRBJ2-1; D is uncertain. V was trimmed by 3 bases and J by 3 bases, leaving 3 bases between them. There are 12 residues in the CDR3. Per the germline V gene, CDR1 is MNHNS and CDR2 is SASEGT. CDR3 residues: CASSDRYNEQFF. The CDR3 DNA reads TGTGCCAGCAGTGATCGCTACAATGAGCAGTTCTTC.

The J gene is TRBJ2-7, the V gene TRBV13; D ambiguous. The germline V gene has CDR1 PRHDT and CDR2 FYEKMQ (reference sequence). Trimming shortened V by 0 bases and J by 0 bases, and 27 bases separated the two germline ends. CDR3 length: 21 residues. The CDR3 DNA reads as TGTGCCAGCAGCTTAGGCCCAAATCCACCCCCCCCGGGCCGCAGCTCCTACGAGCAGTACTTC. It specifies CASSLGPNPPPPGRSSYEQYF. The full variable domain, rest sourced from reference TRBV13 and TRBJ2-7, is AAGVIQSPRHLIKEKRETATLKCYPIPRHDTVYWYQQGPGQDPQFLISFYEKMQSDKGSIPDRFSAQQFSDYHSELNMSSLELGDSALYFCASSLGPNPPPPGRSSYEQYFGPGTRLTVT.

The chain is built from TRBV23-1 and TRBJ2-7; 10 bases fit TRBD1. Being an ORF, TRBV23-1 has a function that is uncertain. V dropped 7 bases and J dropped 4; count of bases not matched to a gene: 16. This CDR3 comprises 17 residues. CDR3: CASTYDAGTGVWYEQYF. CDR3 sequence (DNA): TGCGCCAGCACCTACGACGCCGGGACAGGGGTTTGGTACGAGCAGTACTTC.

J is TRBJ1-1 and V is TRBV28, with D perhaps matching TRBD1 (5 bases). The CDR3 runs 15 residues. V was cut by 3 bases and J by 6 bases, with 17 bases left in between. Germline CDR1 reads MDHEN; CDR2 reads SYDVKM. This chain's CDR3 is CASSFTRVPGSEAFF. CDR3 in DNA: TGTGCCAGCAGTTTTACCAGGGTTCCCGGCTCTGAAGCTTTCTTT.

J is TRBJ2-1 and V is TRBV7-8; 9 bases fit TRBD2. Unmatched junction bases numbered 7, after V lost 0 bases and J lost 10 bases. The CDR3 has 15 residues. Germline V gene lookup returns CDR1 SGHVS and CDR2 FQNEAQ. This chain's CDR3 is CASSLAAGLAPEQFF. DNA of the CDR3: TGTGCCAGCAGCTTAGCTGCGGGACTAGCCCCCGAGCAGTTCTTC.